These 19 T cell receptor beta chains came from one sample sequenced in a study of cytomegalovirus exposure and HLA in healthy donors. Data came from immunoSEQ multiplex PCR; TCRdb stores just in-frame clones and leaves some out. Of 150,000 to 200,000 clones in the sample, around nine tenths were seen once. The sequencing input was PBMCs. The receptors come from a man aged 18 to 29 in good health and CMV-seropositive.

The J gene is TRBJ1-5, the V gene TRBV4-2, with 9 bases matching TRBD1. V gave up 5 bases and J gave up 5 bases; unmatched junction bases: 1. CDR3 length: 13 residues. The germline gives CDR1 LGHNA, CDR2 YNFKEQ. This CDR3 is CASSRTGDQPQHF. The CDR3 DNA is TGTGCCAGCAGCAGGACAGGGGATCAGCCCCAGCATTTT.

This clone was seen once. This chain joins TRBV5-6 and TRBJ1-2, with TRBD1 matching over 7 bases. V lost 0 bases to trimming and J lost 5 bases; unmatched junction nucleotides: 4. Germline-derived CDR1 and CDR2 are SGHDT and YYEEEE. This CDR3 is 14 amino acids long. This chain's CDR3 is CASSLGGTAYGYTF. CDR3 bases: TGTGCCAGCAGCTTGGGCGGGACAGCATATGGCTACACCTTC.

The chain is built from TRBV28 and TRBJ2-2; 11 bases are a match to TRBD1. The CDR3 has 16 amino acids. CDR1 and CDR2 from the germline V gene are MDHEN and SYDVKM. V trimming: 6 bases; J trimming: 2 bases; junction bases outside the gene matches: 5. CDR3 sequence reads: CASSRGQGANTGELFF. The DNA for the CDR3 is TGTGCCAGCAGCCGCGGACAGGGGGCCAACACCGGGGAGCTGTTTTTT.

The chain has TRBV5-6 and TRBJ2-1; D is perhaps TRBD1 (5 bases). Trimming left V 0 bases short and J 11 bases short, with 15 bases between. Germline CDR1 reads SGHDT; CDR2 reads YYEEEE. The CDR3 has 14 residues. CDR3 in DNA: TGTGCCAGCAGCTTGGTTATGCAGGGATTGAAGCAGTTCTTC. Protein: CASSLVMQGLKQFF.

V gene TRBV7-2 combines with J gene TRBJ2-5; TRBD2 matches 10 bases. Per the germline V gene, CDR1 is SGHTA and CDR2 is FQGNSA. This CDR3 region has 16 residues. J gave up 2 bases and V 5 bases, and 8 bases lay outside the gene matches. The CDR3 protein is CASSLIGLAEQETQYF. For the CDR3, the DNA is TGTGCCAGCAGCCTAATAGGACTAGCGGAACAAGAGACCCAGTACTTC.

This clone was detected once. The chain is built from TRBV4-1 and TRBJ1-4, with TRBD1 identical over 11 bases. CDR3 size: 14 residues. Germline V gene data show CDR1 as MGHRA and CDR2 as YSYEKL. With V trimmed by 8 bases and J by 7 bases, 6 bases remained unmatched. The CDR3 spells CASLPGTGGEKLFF. In DNA, the CDR3 is TGCGCCAGCCTCCCCGGGACAGGGGGTGAAAAACTGTTTTTT.

The V and J genes are TRBV9 and TRBJ2-7, with 7 bases that match TRBD1. The CDR3 is 14 residues long. The germline gives CDR1 SGDLS, CDR2 YYNGEE. The ends lost 4 bases at V and 2 bases at J; junction bases unmatched: 6. CDR3 DNA: TGTGCCAGCAGCCGAGGGGGCCCTACCTACGAGCAGTACTTC. Protein: CASSRGGPTYEQYF.

This clone was seen just once. The genes are TRBV11-2 and TRBJ2-3, with 11 bases aligning to TRBD2. With V trimmed by 4 bases and J by 4 bases, 7 bases remained unmatched. Per the germline V gene, CDR1 is SGHAT and CDR2 is FQNNGV. There are 16 residues in the CDR3. The CDR3 region has the DNA TGTGCCAGCAGCTCCCTAGCGGGAGGCCCCGCAGATACGCAGTATTTT. Translating it yields CASSSLAGGPADTQYF.

This chain links TRBV6-5 with TRBJ1-3; 9 bases match TRBD1. The CDR3 covers 15 residues. Germline lookup yields CDR1 MNHEY and CDR2 SVGAGI. Trimming at V came to 6 bases and at J to 2 bases, leaving 5 bases not matched to a gene. CDR3 nucleotide sequence: TGTGCCAGCAGGGCCGGGACAGGGCCTGGAAACACCATATATTTT. Translating gives CASRAGTGPGNTIYF.

The chain has TRBV28 and TRBJ2-3, with D maybe TRBD2 (6 bases). Germline V gene lookup returns CDR1 MDHEN and CDR2 SYDVKM. This CDR3 has 14 residues. Trimming removed 8 bases from V and 3 bases from J, with 15 bases in between. CDR3 protein: CASVLVSGTDTQYF. CDR3 coding DNA: TGTGCCAGCGTTTTGGTAAGCGGGACAGATACGCAGTATTTT.

The chain has TRBV9 and TRBJ2-3; TRBD2 matches at 12 bases. With V trimmed by 0 bases and J by 4 bases, 9 bases remained unmatched. CDR3 size: 18 residues. Germline values: CDR1 SGDLS, CDR2 YYNGEE. CDR3 bases: TGTGCCAGCAGCGTAGGTCTAGCGGGAGGGCCTATCGCAGATACGCAGTATTTT. It specifies CASSVGLAGGPIADTQYF. Full variable domain (rest looked up from reference TRBV9 and TRBJ2-3): DSGVTQTPKHLITATGQRVTLRCSPRSGDLSVYWYQQSLDQGLQFLIQYYNGEERAKGNILERFSAQQFPDLHSELNLSSLELGDSALYFCASSVGLAGGPIADTQYFGPGTRLTVL.

The genes are TRBV7-2 and TRBJ1-3; no reliable D call. CDR1 and CDR2 (germline): SGHTA, FQGNSA. V was clipped by 5 bases and J by 0 bases, with 11 bases between them. The CDR3 loop spans 15 amino acids. The CDR3 region has the DNA TGTGCCAGCAGCGCAAACAGTTACTCTGGAAACACCATATATTTT. Amino acids: CASSANSYSGNTIYF.

The chain combines TRBV27 with TRBJ2-3; 7 nucleotides align to TRBD1. The length of the CDR3 is 13 residues. Looked up from germline, CDR1 is MNHEY and CDR2 is SMNVEV (reference sequence). V lost 3 bases to trimming and J lost 6 bases; unmatched junction nucleotides: 3. The CDR3 protein is CASSFRQGDTQYF. Here the CDR3 DNA reads TGTGCCAGCAGTTTCAGACAGGGCGATACGCAGTATTTT.

The rearrangement uses TRBV18 and TRBJ2-7; possible D gene TRBD1, 6 bases. Germline lookup yields CDR1 KGHSH and CDR2 LQKENI. This CDR3 region has 16 residues. The V gene lost 2 bases and the J gene lost 3 bases, with 17 bases spanning the gap. CDR3 in DNA: TGTGCCAGCTCACCAAGTTATAGGACAGACCTCTACGAGCAGTACTTC. Translating gives CASSPSYRTDLYEQYF.

The V call is TRBV7-2, the J call TRBJ2-7, with TRBD1 identical over 11 bases. Germline CDR1 SGHTA, CDR2 FQGNSA. CDR3 length: 15 amino acids. The V segment lost 1 base and the J segment 6 bases; nucleotides outside the gene matches: 5. CDR3 protein: CASSLVGQGESEQYF. The CDR3 bases are TGTGCCAGCAGCTTAGTGGGACAGGGGGAGTCCGAGCAGTACTTC.

This clone appeared a single time. The chain carries TRBV2 and TRBJ2-7; 11 bases are shared with TRBD2. V shed 6 bases and J 1 base; nucleotides not matched to a gene: 2. Germline CDR1 SNHLY, CDR2 FYNNEI. The CDR3 has 14 residues. CDR3 coding DNA: TGTGCCAGCAGGAGACTAGCGGGGTCCTACGAGCAGTACTTC. As protein: CASRRLAGSYEQYF.

This clone was detected only a few times. CDR3 loop: CASSFTGSGTDTQYF. CDR3 DNA sequence: TGTGCCAGCAGCTTTACTGGTAGCGGCACAGATACGCAGTATTTT. The V call is TRBV5-6, the J call TRBJ2-3, with D possibly TRBD2 on 5 matching bases. The CDR3 spans 15 residues. V gave up 2 bases and J gave up 1 base, with 11 bases separating them. Germline V gene sequence: CDR1 SGHDT, CDR2 YYEEEE.

The J gene is TRBJ2-3, the V gene TRBV6-1; 10 bases match TRBD2. The CDR3 contains 15 residues. Unmatched junction bases numbered 5, after V lost 6 bases and J lost 2 bases. Per germline, CDR1 MNHNS and CDR2 SASEGT. CDR3: CASSRAGGDTDTQYF. In DNA form, the CDR3 reads TGTGCCAGCAGCCGAGCGGGGGGGGACACAGATACGCAGTATTTT.

The V call is TRBV28, the J call TRBJ1-2; D gene uncertain. The CDR3 spans 13 residues. The germline gives CDR1 MDHEN, CDR2 SYDVKM. V lost 3 bases, J lost 8 bases, and 13 bases lay in between. The CDR3 DNA reads TGTGCCAGCAGTTTTTATATTAGGGAGGGCTACACCTTC. It codes for CASSFYIREGYTF.